The 17 T cell receptor beta chains below all came from one sample that was sequenced in a study of blood T cell repertoires in COVID-19. Profiled with immunoSEQ multiplex PCR; TCRdb holds only in-frame clones, not every one. The repertoire holds fewer than 60,000 clones, around 89% seen once, with around 18% in the top ten. Sample: peripheral blood. These receptors originate from a human donor in a cohort sampled during active COVID-19.

CDR3 region: CASITPGLNYGYTF. The CDR3 nucleotides read TGTGCCAGTATCACCCCAGGGCTAAACTATGGCTACACCTTC. V gene TRBV19 combines with J gene TRBJ1-2; a possible D gene is TRBD1 (5 bases). Looked up from germline, CDR1 is LNHDA and CDR2 is SQIVND (reference sequence). Deletions cut 7 bases from V and 2 bases from J, with 14 bases between. The CDR3 is 14 residues long.

V usage is TRBV7-9 and J usage is TRBJ1-6; D is ambiguous. Per germline, CDR1 SEHNR and CDR2 FQNEAQ (reference sequence). The CDR3 totals 14 residues. V shed 3 bases and J shed 5 bases, with 8 bases lying between them. CDR3 DNA sequence: TGTGCCAGCAGCTTCATCGCAGATAATTCACCCCTCCACTTT. Amino acid sequence: CASSFIADNSPLHF.

J is TRBJ2-5 and V is TRBV3-1 (or the pseudogene TRBV3-2), with D maybe TRBD2 (5 bases). Germline CDR1 LGHDT, CDR2 YNNKEL (reference sequence). This CDR3 has 11 amino acids. Trimming stripped 4 bases from V and 9 bases from J, with 9 bases between. CDR3 DNA: TGTGCCAGCAGCCTGATGGAGGCCCAGTACTTC. As protein: CASSLMEAQYF.

V gene TRBV6-5 combines with J gene TRBJ2-5; the D gene is possibly TRBD2 (5 bases). This CDR3 is built from 15 residues. Germline V lookup: CDR1 MNHEY, CDR2 SVGAGI. Trimming stripped 2 bases from V and 2 bases from J, with 12 bases between. CDR3 DNA sequence: TGTGCCAGCAGTTACGCCGGACTCGAACAAGAGACCCAGTACTTC. Its protein is CASSYAGLEQETQYF.

The chain links TRBV2 to TRBJ2-2, with 7 positions matching TRBD1. This CDR3 is built from 15 residues. Germline trimming cut 6 bases from V and 4 bases from J; bases unmatched to any gene: 8. From germline, CDR1 is SNHLY and CDR2 FYNNEI. CDR3 DNA: TGTGCCAGCAGCAGAGGACAGGCCTTCACCGGGGAGCTGTTTTTT. Translating gives CASSRGQAFTGELFF.

In its sample, this clone was seen once. This chain uses TRBV11-3 with TRBJ2-1, with 11 positions matching TRBD2. After removal of 1 base from V and 3 bases from J, the junction contained 5 bases not matched to a gene. The germline gives CDR1 SGHNT, CDR2 YENEEA. The CDR3 length is 17 residues. The CDR3 sequence is CASSLGRLAGSYNEQFF. The CDR3 bases are TGTGCCAGCAGCTTAGGACGACTAGCGGGAAGCTACAATGAGCAGTTCTTC.

The chain has TRBV3-1 (or the pseudogene TRBV3-2) and TRBJ1-5; 10 bases agree with TRBD1. Trimming at V came to 4 bases and at J to 6 bases, leaving 6 bases not matched to a gene. The CDR3 spans 15 residues. Germline V lookup: CDR1 LGHDT, CDR2 YNNKEL (reference sequence). The CDR3 region is CASSPHGTGVQPQHF. The DNA for the CDR3 is TGTGCCAGCAGCCCCCACGGGACAGGGGTTCAGCCCCAGCATTTT.

The chain is built from TRBV6-5 and TRBJ2-1; TRBD2 is a possible D gene (6 bases). The germline CDR1 and CDR2 sequences are MNHEY and SVGAGI. This CDR3 has 14 amino acids. The germline V and J ends were trimmed by 0 bases and 6 bases, with 9 bases remaining between them. Here the CDR3 reads CASSYSGGANEQFF. Here the CDR3 DNA reads TGTGCCAGCAGTTACTCTGGAGGGGCCAATGAGCAGTTCTTC.

The chain is built from TRBV7-9 and TRBJ1-1, with 9 bases identical to TRBD1. V dropped 4 bases and J dropped 1; count of bases not matched to a gene: 4. The CDR3 sequence is 15 residues long. Germline values: CDR1 SEHNR, CDR2 FQNEAQ (reference sequence). CDR3 coding DNA: TGTGCCAGCAGCTCCGACAGGGGGGAGAACACTGAAGCTTTCTTT. Translated: CASSSDRGENTEAFF.

This clone was seen just once. This chain connects TRBV9 to TRBJ1-1; possibly TRBD1 for D (5 bases). Trimming removed 0 bases from V and 3 bases from J, with 12 bases in between. The CDR3 totals 15 residues. Germline CDR1 is SGDLS and CDR2 is YYNGEE. DNA for the CDR3: TGTGCCAGCAGCGTAGACCAGGGTGGATACACTGAAGCTTTCTTT. It encodes CASSVDQGGYTEAFF.

The CDR3 nucleotides read TGTGCCAGCAGCCGCAGGGGATCCACCGGGGAGCTGTTTTTT. It translates to CASSRRGSTGELFF. The rearrangement links TRBV3-1 (or the pseudogene TRBV3-2) to TRBJ2-2; possibly TRBD1 for D (6 bases). Germline V gene sequence: CDR1 LGHDT, CDR2 YNNKEL (reference sequence). The CDR3 length is 14 residues. Trimming took 4 bases from V and 4 from J, leaving 10 bases between them.

The chain carries TRBV6-5 and TRBJ2-2; 7 bases fit TRBD1. The V segment lost 7 bases and the J segment 0 bases; nucleotides outside the gene matches: 2. The CDR3 sequence is 14 residues long. From germline, CDR1 is MNHEY and CDR2 SVGAGI. The CDR3 nucleotides are TGTGCCAGCACCGGGACAGCGAACACCGGGGAGCTGTTTTTT. It translates to CASTGTANTGELFF.

The chain has TRBV6-5 and TRBJ2-5; 13 positions agree with TRBD2. CDR1 and CDR2 from the germline V gene are MNHEY and SVGAGI. V gave up 5 bases and J gave up 7 bases; unmatched junction bases: 7. CDR3 length: 15 residues. The CDR3 loop is CASSKLAGGLGTQYF. CDR3 bases: TGTGCCAGCAGTAAACTAGCGGGGGGGCTCGGGACCCAGTACTTC.

This clone has just one count. The chain is built from TRBV18 and TRBJ1-5; D unclear. Germline-derived CDR1 and CDR2 are KGHSH and LQKENI. V shed 0 bases and J shed 0 bases, with 12 bases lying between them. This CDR3 has 17 amino acids. The CDR3 sequence: CASSPPLDGNSNQPQHF. The CDR3 DNA reads TGTGCCAGCTCACCACCCTTAGACGGGAATAGCAATCAGCCCCAGCATTTT. Based on the CDR3 plus reference TRBV18 and TRBJ1-5, the full variable domain is NAGVMQNPRHLVRRRGQEARLRCSPMKGHSHVYWYRQLPEEGLKFMVYLQKENIIDESGMPKERFSAEFPKEGPSILRIQQVVRGDSAAYFCASSPPLDGNSNQPQHFGDGTRLSIL.

Only one count was recorded for this clone. V usage is TRBV10-3 and J usage is TRBJ2-4; 9 bases line up with TRBD1. The V gene end was trimmed by 2 bases and the J gene end by 6 bases; junction bases not matched to a gene: 14. CDR1 is ENHRY, CDR2 SYGVKD, per germline. The CDR3 has 18 amino acids. CDR3 loop: CAISEPGVGTGRTNIQYF. DNA of the CDR3: TGTGCCATCAGTGAGCCTGGAGTGGGGACAGGGCGTACAAACATTCAGTACTTC.

Worth noting for this clone: Relative to the germline gene, one junction end is altered; a read error may explain this. J is TRBJ2-2 and V is TRBV7-7; 7 bases agree with TRBD1. The CDR3 consists of 16 residues. From germline, CDR1 is SSHAT and CDR2 FNYEAQ (reference sequence). For the CDR3, the DNA is TGTGCTAGCAGCTCTCAAGGGACAGTTAACACCGGGGAGCTGTTTTTT. This encodes CASSSQGTVNTGELFF. Filled out from reference TRBV7-7 and TRBJ2-2, the complete variable domain reads GAGVSQSPRYKVTKRGQDVTLRCDPISSHATLYWYQQALGQGPEFLTYFNYEAQPDKSGLPSDRFSAERPEGSISTLTIQRTEQRDSAMYRCASSSQGTVNTGELFFGEGSRLTVL.

The V gene is TRBV5-1, the J gene TRBJ1-1, with 8 bases identical to TRBD1. Unmatched junction bases numbered 8, after V lost 2 bases and J lost 5 bases. This CDR3 is built from 15 residues. CDR1 is SGHRS and CDR2 is YFSETQ in the germline V gene. The CDR3 region has the DNA TGCGCCAGCAGCTTAAATACAGGGGGGAGGACTGAAGCTTTCTTT. This gives the protein CASSLNTGGRTEAFF.